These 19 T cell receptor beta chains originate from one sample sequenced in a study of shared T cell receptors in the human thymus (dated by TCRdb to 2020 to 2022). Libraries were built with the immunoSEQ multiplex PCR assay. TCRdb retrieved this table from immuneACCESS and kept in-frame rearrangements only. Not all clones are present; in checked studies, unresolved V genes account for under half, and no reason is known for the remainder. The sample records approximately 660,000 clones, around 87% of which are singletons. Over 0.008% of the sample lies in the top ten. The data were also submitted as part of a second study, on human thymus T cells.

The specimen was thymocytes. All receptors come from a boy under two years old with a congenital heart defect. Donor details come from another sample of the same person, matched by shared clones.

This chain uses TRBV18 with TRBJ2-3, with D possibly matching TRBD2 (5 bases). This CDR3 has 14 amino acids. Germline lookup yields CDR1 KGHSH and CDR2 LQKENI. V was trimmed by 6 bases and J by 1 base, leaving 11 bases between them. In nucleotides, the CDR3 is TGTGCCAGCTCCCCAGGACTCGGCACAGATACGCAGTATTTT. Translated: CASSPGLGTDTQYF.

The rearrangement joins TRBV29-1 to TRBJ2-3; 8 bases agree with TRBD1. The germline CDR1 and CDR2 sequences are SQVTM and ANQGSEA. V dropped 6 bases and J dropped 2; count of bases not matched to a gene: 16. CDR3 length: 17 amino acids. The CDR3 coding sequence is TGCAGCGTCCCCGAGTGGGTCAGGGGGCGATTCACAGATACGCAGTATTTT. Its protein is CSVPEWVRGRFTDTQYF.

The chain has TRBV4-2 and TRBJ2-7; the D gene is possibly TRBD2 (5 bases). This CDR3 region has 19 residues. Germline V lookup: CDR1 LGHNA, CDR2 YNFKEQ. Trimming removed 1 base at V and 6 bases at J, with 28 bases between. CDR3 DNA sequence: TGTGCCAGCAGCCAAGCGCCGAGAAGAGGAGGCATCCTAAGTGGCGAGCAGTACTTC. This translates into CASSQAPRRGGILSGEQYF.

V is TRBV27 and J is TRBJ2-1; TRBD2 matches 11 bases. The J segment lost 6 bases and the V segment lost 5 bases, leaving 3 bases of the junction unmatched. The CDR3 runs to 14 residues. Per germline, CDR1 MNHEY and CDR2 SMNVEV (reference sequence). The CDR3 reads CASSQLAGVNEQFF. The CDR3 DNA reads TGTGCCAGCAGTCAACTAGCGGGAGTCAATGAGCAGTTCTTC.

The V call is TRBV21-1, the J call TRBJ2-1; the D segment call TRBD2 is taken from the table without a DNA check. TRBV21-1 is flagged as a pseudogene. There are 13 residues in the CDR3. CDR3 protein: CALLGGHSGKQFF. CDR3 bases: TGTGCCTTACTGGGGGGGCACTCCGGAAAGCAGTTCTTC.

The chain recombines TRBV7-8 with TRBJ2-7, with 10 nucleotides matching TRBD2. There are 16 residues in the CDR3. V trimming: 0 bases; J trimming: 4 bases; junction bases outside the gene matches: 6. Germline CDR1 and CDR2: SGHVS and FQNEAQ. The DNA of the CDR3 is TGTGCCAGCAGCTTAGCCTGGACTAGCGGCCTATACGAGCAGTACTTC. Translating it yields CASSLAWTSGLYEQYF.

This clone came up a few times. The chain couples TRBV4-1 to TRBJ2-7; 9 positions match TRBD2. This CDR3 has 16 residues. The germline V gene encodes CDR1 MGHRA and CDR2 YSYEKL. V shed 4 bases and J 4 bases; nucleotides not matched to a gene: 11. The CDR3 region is CASSPRGGLAGYEQYF. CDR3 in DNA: TGCGCCAGCAGCCCCCGGGGGGGGCTAGCGGGATACGAGCAGTACTTC.

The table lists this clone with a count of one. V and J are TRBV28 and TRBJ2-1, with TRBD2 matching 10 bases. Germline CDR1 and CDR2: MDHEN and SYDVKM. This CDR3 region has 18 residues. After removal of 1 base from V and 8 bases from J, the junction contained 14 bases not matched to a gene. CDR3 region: CASSLLTQSLAGVYEQFF. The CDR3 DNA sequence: TGTGCCAGCAGTTTATTGACTCAGTCGCTAGCGGGAGTGTATGAGCAGTTCTTC.

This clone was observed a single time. CDR3 nucleotide sequence: TGTGCCAGCAGCTTTCGGGAAGATGAGCAGTTCTTC. Its protein product is CASSFREDEQFF. The chain links TRBV7-9 to TRBJ2-1; a weak D match, TRBD2 (5 bases). V shed 3 bases and J shed 8 bases, with 8 bases lying between them. Germline lookup yields CDR1 SEHNR and CDR2 FQNEAQ (reference sequence). The CDR3 runs 12 residues.

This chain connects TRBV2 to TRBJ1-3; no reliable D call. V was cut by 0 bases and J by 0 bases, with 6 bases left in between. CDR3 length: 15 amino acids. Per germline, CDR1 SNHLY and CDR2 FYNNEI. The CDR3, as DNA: TGTGCCAGCAGTGAAGCAGGGAGCTCTGGAAACACCATATATTTT. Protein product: CASSEAGSSGNTIYF.

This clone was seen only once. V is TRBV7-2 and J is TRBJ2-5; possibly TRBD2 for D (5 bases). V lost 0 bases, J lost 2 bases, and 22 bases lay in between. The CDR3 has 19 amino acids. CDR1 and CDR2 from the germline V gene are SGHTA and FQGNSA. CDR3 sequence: CASSLAWIRPEVRQETQYF. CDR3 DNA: TGTGCCAGCAGCTTAGCATGGATTCGGCCGGAGGTTAGACAAGAGACCCAGTACTTC.

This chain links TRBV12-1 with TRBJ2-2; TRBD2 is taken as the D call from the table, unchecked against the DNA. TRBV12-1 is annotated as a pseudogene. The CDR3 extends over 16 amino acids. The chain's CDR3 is CASSSTSPYMLGELFF. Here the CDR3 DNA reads TGTGCCAGCAGCTCGACTAGTCCCTACATGCTAGGGGAGCTGTTTTTT.

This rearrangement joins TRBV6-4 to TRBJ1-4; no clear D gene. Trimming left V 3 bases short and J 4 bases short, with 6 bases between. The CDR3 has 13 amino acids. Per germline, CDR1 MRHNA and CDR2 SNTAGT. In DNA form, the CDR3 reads TGTGCCAGCAGTGAACACCTTAATGAAAAACTGTTTTTT. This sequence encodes CASSEHLNEKLFF.

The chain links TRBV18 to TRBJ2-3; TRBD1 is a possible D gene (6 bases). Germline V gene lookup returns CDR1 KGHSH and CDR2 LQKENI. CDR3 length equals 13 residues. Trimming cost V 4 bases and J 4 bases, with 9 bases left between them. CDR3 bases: TGTGCCAGCTCACTACAGGGACCAGATACGCAGTATTTT. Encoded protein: CASSLQGPDTQYF. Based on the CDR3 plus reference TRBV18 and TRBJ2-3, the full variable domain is NAGVMQNPRHLVRRRGQEARLRCSPMKGHSHVYWYRQLPEEGLKFMVYLQKENIIDESGMPKERFSAEFPKEGPSILRIQQVVRGDSAAYFCASSLQGPDTQYFGPGTRLTVL.

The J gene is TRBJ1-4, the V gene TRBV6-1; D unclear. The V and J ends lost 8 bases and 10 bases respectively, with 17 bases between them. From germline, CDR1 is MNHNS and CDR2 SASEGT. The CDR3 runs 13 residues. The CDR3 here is CASHPAQAGKLFF. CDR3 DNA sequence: TGTGCCAGCCACCCCGCCCAGGCGGGAAAACTGTTTTTT.

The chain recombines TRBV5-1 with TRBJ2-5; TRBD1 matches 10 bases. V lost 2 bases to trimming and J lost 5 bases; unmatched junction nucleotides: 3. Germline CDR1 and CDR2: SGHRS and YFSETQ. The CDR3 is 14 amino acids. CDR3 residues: CASSLDRGRETQYF. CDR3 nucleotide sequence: TGCGCCAGCAGCTTAGACAGGGGGCGGGAGACCCAGTACTTC.

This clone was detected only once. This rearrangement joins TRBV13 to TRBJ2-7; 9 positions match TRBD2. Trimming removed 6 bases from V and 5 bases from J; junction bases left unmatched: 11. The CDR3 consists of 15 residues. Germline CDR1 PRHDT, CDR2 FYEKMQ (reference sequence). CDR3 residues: CASSWISGRVNEQYF. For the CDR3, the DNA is TGTGCCAGCAGTTGGATTAGCGGGAGAGTAAACGAGCAGTACTTC.

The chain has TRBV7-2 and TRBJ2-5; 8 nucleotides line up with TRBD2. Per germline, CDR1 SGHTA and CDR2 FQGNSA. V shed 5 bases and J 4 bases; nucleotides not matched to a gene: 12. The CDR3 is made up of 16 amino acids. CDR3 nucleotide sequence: TGTGCCAGCAGCGCACTCGGGACTAGAGATTCAGAGACCCAGTACTTC. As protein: CASSALGTRDSETQYF.

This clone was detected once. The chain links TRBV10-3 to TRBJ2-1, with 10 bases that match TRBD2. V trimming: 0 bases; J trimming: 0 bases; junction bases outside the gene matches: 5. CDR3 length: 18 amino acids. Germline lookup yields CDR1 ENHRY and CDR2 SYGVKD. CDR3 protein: CAISESVAGGISYNEQFF. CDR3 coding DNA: TGTGCCATCAGTGAGTCAGTAGCGGGAGGCATCTCCTACAATGAGCAGTTCTTC.